What follows are 27 T cell receptor beta chains derived from one specimen sequenced in a study of blood T cell repertoires in COVID-19 (TCRdb year 2020). The method behind the library was the immunoSEQ multiplex PCR assay. TCRdb obtained this table from immuneACCESS and retained in-frame rearrangements with V and J assigned. These tables miss some clones; where compared with another copy, unresolved V genes account for less than half of the shortfall, and the remainder is unexplained. Present in this sample are around 300,000 clones, roughly nine tenths of which were seen just once. The ten largest clones represent over 2% of the sample. The material sequenced was PBMCs or T cells enriched from blood (not recorded which). The origin of the receptors is a woman in her late teens or twenties who had recovered from COVID-19.

The genes are TRBV19 and TRBJ1-5, with 7 bases fitting TRBD1. The CDR3 has 15 residues. V trimming: 7 bases; J trimming: 4 bases; junction bases outside the gene matches: 10. CDR1 and CDR2 from the germline V gene are LNHDA and SQIVND (reference sequence). The CDR3 protein is CASTLDRRQNQPQHF. The CDR3 region has the DNA TGTGCCAGTACCTTGGACAGGAGGCAAAATCAGCCCCAGCATTTT.

In DNA, the CDR3 is TGTGCCAGCAGCGGTTACAGGGGAGGTAACACTGAAGCTTTCTTT. It translates to CASSGYRGGNTEAFF. The chain carries TRBV9 and TRBJ1-1; 7 positions match TRBD1. The CDR3 has 15 residues. Per the germline V gene, CDR1 is SGDLS and CDR2 is YYNGEE. V lost 3 bases and J lost 2; bases outside the gene matches: 7.

This clone has only one observation. The same CDR3 arises from other DNA sequences in this sample as well. The chain combines TRBV6-5 with TRBJ1-2, with unresolved D. This CDR3 comprises 13 residues. V lost 0 bases and J lost 6, with 8 bases in between. Germline V gene sequence: CDR1 MNHEY, CDR2 SVGAGI. CDR3 in amino acids: CASSYSSGNGYTF. The CDR3 DNA reads TGTGCCAGCAGTTACTCGAGTGGTAATGGCTACACCTTC.

V and J are TRBV28 and TRBJ2-7; a weak D match, TRBD1 (5 bases). The germline CDR1 and CDR2 sequences are MDHEN and SYDVKM. V lost 6 bases, J lost 4 bases, and 19 bases lay in between. This CDR3 is 15 amino acids long. In DNA form, the CDR3 reads TGTGCCAGCAGCACCGCTGAACAGGCTAAATACGAGCAGTACTTC. Protein product: CASSTAEQAKYEQYF. Looking up the rest from reference TRBV28 and TRBJ2-7 gives the full variable domain: DVKVTQSSRYLVKRTGEKVFLECVQDMDHENMFWYRQDPGLGLRLIYFSYDVKMKEKGDIPEGYSVSREKKERFSLILESASTNQTSMYLCASSTAEQAKYEQYFGPGTRLTVT.

This clone came up once. This rearrangement joins TRBV11-2 to TRBJ1-1; D call uncertain. Germline V gives CDR1 SGHAT, CDR2 FQNNGV. The CDR3 sequence is 13 residues long. V gave up 1 base and J gave up 5 bases, with 8 bases separating them. The CDR3 here is CASSLAERTEAFF. Written as DNA, the CDR3 is TGTGCCAGCAGCTTAGCTGAGCGGACTGAAGCTTTCTTT.

This clone was seen a single time. The V gene is TRBV6-5, the J gene TRBJ2-7, with 9 bases lining up with TRBD2. With V trimmed by 7 bases and J by 3 bases, 4 bases remained unmatched. The CDR3 is 13 amino acids. Germline V gene lookup returns CDR1 MNHEY and CDR2 SVGAGI. CDR3 amino acids: CASKTSGYYEQYF. The CDR3 DNA follows: TGTGCCAGCAAGACTAGCGGATACTACGAGCAGTACTTC.

The chain couples TRBV14 to TRBJ1-3; possibly TRBD1 for D (5 bases). This CDR3 region has 13 residues. Trimming removed 5 bases at V and 4 bases at J, with 9 bases between. Germline assignment: CDR1 SGHDN and CDR2 FVKESK. The CDR3 coding sequence is TGTGCCAGCAGCGAACAGGTCGGAAACACCATATATTTT. Its protein is CASSEQVGNTIYF.

For the CDR3, the DNA is TGTGCCAGCGGAGACGCCGTAGGCGTTCAGCCCCAGCATTTT. The encoded protein is CASGDAVGVQPQHF. The chain is built from TRBV28 and TRBJ1-5; D uncertain. Germline V gene sequence: CDR1 MDHEN, CDR2 SYDVKM. The CDR3 loop spans 14 amino acids. Trimming cost V 8 bases and J 6 bases, with 17 bases left between them.

The chain has TRBV9 and TRBJ1-1, with TRBD1 as a possible D gene (6 bases). Trimming removed 2 bases from V and 4 bases from J, with 12 bases in between. The CDR3 has 14 amino acids. The germline V gene has CDR1 SGDLS and CDR2 YYNGEE. The CDR3 sequence is CASSVNVGGTEAFF. The DNA for the CDR3 is TGTGCCAGCAGCGTGAACGTAGGGGGCACTGAAGCTTTCTTT.

The CDR3 DNA reads TGTGCCAGCAGCCCAATAAGGGATACCATGGGGGGGTCGTCCCTCCACTTT. Protein product: CASSPIRDTMGGSSLHF. The V call is TRBV7-9, the J call TRBJ1-6; possible D gene TRBD1, 5 bases. CDR3 length: 17 amino acids. Germline CDR1 SEHNR, CDR2 FQNEAQ (reference sequence). V lost 5 bases, J lost 14 bases, and 28 bases lay in between.

The chain has TRBV5-6 and TRBJ2-4, with D unresolved. Trimming cost V 2 bases and J 0 bases, with 9 bases left between them. This CDR3 is built from 15 residues. Germline CDR1 reads SGHDT; CDR2 reads YYEEEE. Here the CDR3 reads CASSFVDTAKNIQYF. The CDR3 nucleotides are TGTGCCAGCAGCTTTGTCGACACAGCCAAAAACATTCAGTACTTC.

The V call is TRBV19, the J call TRBJ2-7; 8 bases align to TRBD1. Germline lookup yields CDR1 LNHDA and CDR2 SQIVND (reference sequence). The length of the CDR3 is 18 residues. J was trimmed by 4 bases and V by 7 bases; bases with no gene match: 21. The DNA of the CDR3 is TGTGCCAGTACCCACGTAGGGGGATACAGGGGGAAGATGTACGAGCAGTACTTC. Encoded protein: CASTHVGGYRGKMYEQYF.

The chain couples TRBV25-1 to TRBJ2-1; 8 bases agree with TRBD1. The V gene's germline CDR1 is MGHDK and CDR2 SYGVNS. The CDR3 has 14 amino acids. Germline trimming cut 7 bases from V and 2 bases from J; bases unmatched to any gene: 4. The CDR3 is CASKTGGTYNEQFF. The CDR3 DNA reads as TGTGCCAGCAAAACAGGGGGGACCTACAATGAGCAGTTCTTC.

This chain uses TRBV30 with TRBJ1-2, with D perhaps matching TRBD1 (6 bases). V lost 1 base and J 4 bases, leaving 16 bases between the germline ends. There are 15 residues in the CDR3. Germline CDR1 reads GTSNPN; CDR2 reads SVGIG (reference sequence). Here the CDR3 reads CAWSAQGLWTYGYTF. For the CDR3, the DNA is TGTGCCTGGAGTGCACAGGGTTTGTGGACCTATGGCTACACCTTC.

The genes are TRBV11-2 and TRBJ2-3; D is ambiguous. Per germline, CDR1 SGHAT and CDR2 FQNNGV. Trimming removed 0 bases at V and 1 base at J, with 5 bases between. CDR3 length: 14 residues. CDR3 sequence (DNA): TGTGCCAGCAGCTTAGACAGGCGCACAGATACGCAGTATTTT. This sequence encodes CASSLDRRTDTQYF.

The chain employs TRBV4-1 and TRBJ1-6, with 8 nucleotides matching TRBD1. CDR1 MGHRA and CDR2 YSYEKL come from the germline V gene. V shed 3 bases and J 6 bases; nucleotides not matched to a gene: 7. The CDR3 loop spans 16 amino acids. Here the CDR3 reads CASSHPPGQVNSPLHF. As DNA, the CDR3 is TGCGCCAGCAGCCACCCCCCGGGACAGGTTAATTCACCCCTCCACTTT.

The rearrangement uses TRBV27 and TRBJ2-7; TRBD1 aligns across 8 bases. The CDR3 extends over 13 amino acids. After removal of 5 bases from V and 2 bases from J, the junction contained 2 bases not matched to a gene. Per germline, CDR1 MNHEY and CDR2 SMNVEV (reference sequence). DNA for the CDR3: TGTGCCAGCAGTGAGGACAGGGCCTACGAGCAGTACTTC. This encodes CASSEDRAYEQYF.

This chain connects TRBV19 to TRBJ1-2; 10 positions agree with TRBD1. Germline CDR1 LNHDA, CDR2 SQIVND (reference sequence). J lost 3 bases, V lost 4 bases, and 5 bases had no gene match. The CDR3 sequence is 15 residues long. DNA of the CDR3: TGTGCCAGTAGTACGACAGGGGGCCTCCACTATGGCTACACCTTC. Protein product: CASSTTGGLHYGYTF.

The V gene is TRBV6-6, the J gene TRBJ1-6, with no clear D. The CDR3 is 13 residues long. Germline V gene data show CDR1 as MNHNY and CDR2 as SVGAGI (reference sequence). Trimming removed 3 bases at V and 7 bases at J, with 7 bases between. As DNA, the CDR3 is TGTGCCAGCAGTTATAGCCCGAATTCACCCCTCCACTTT. This codes for CASSYSPNSPLHF.

The chain couples TRBV7-8 to TRBJ1-1, with D perhaps matching TRBD1 (6 bases). Looked up from germline, CDR1 is SGHVS and CDR2 is FQNEAQ. V shed 3 bases and J shed 5 bases, with 10 bases lying between them. The CDR3 has 13 amino acids. The CDR3 nucleotides read TGTGCCAGCAGCTTCTACAGGGAAACTGAAGCTTTCTTT. This translates into CASSFYRETEAFF.

The V call is TRBV9, the J call TRBJ2-5; TRBD2 matches at 10 bases. Losses at the gene ends were 2 bases for V and 3 bases for J; bases not matched to a gene: 1. The germline V gene has CDR1 SGDLS and CDR2 YYNGEE. The CDR3 covers 14 residues. The CDR3 is CASSVSGGEETQYF. Written as DNA, the CDR3 is TGTGCCAGCAGCGTCAGCGGGGGGGAAGAGACCCAGTACTTC.

The V gene is TRBV5-8, the J gene TRBJ2-1; TRBD1 aligns across 8 bases. V shed 4 bases and J 4 bases; nucleotides not matched to a gene: 7. This CDR3 is built from 15 residues. Germline CDR1 SGHTS, CDR2 YDEGEE. CDR3: CASSPLTGAYNEQFF. In nucleotides, the CDR3 is TGTGCCAGCAGCCCATTGACAGGGGCATACAATGAGCAGTTCTTC.

V usage is TRBV7-9 and J usage is TRBJ1-1; tentative D call: TRBD1 (5 bases). V lost 5 bases to trimming and J lost 1 base, with 14 bases between them. The CDR3 contains 15 residues. CDR1 and CDR2 from the germline V gene are SEHNR and FQNEAQ (reference sequence). CDR3 region: CASSDPQTANTEAFF. For the CDR3, the DNA is TGTGCCAGCAGCGACCCGCAGACAGCGAACACTGAAGCTTTCTTT.

The V and J genes are TRBV3-1 (or the pseudogene TRBV3-2) and TRBJ2-7; a weak D match, TRBD2 (6 bases). The CDR3 is made up of 15 amino acids. Germline CDR1 and CDR2: LGHDT and YNNKEL (reference sequence). Trimming took off 0 bases at V and 3 bases at J, with 12 bases between the two ends. CDR3 sequence (DNA): TGTGCCAGCAGCCAAGATCTCGGGAGTGGCTACGAGCAGTACTTC. Protein sequence: CASSQDLGSGYEQYF.

This clone was seen once. The chain carries TRBV9 and TRBJ1-3; D might be TRBD1 (6 bases). Germline CDR1 and CDR2: SGDLS and YYNGEE. The CDR3 is made up of 13 amino acids. V was clipped by 7 bases and J by 1 base, with 9 bases between them. The CDR3 loop is CASAQGSGNTIYF. The CDR3 DNA sequence: TGTGCCAGCGCACAGGGATCTGGAAACACCATATATTTT. The full variable domain, in which reference TRBV9 and TRBJ1-3 provide the parts outside the CDR3, is DSGVTQTPKHLITATGQRVTLRCSPRSGDLSVYWYQQSLDQGLQFLIQYYNGEERAKGNILERFSAQQFPDLHSELNLSSLELGDSALYFCASAQGSGNTIYFGEGSWLTVV.

This clone was counted only a few times. The chain recombines TRBV9 with TRBJ1-6; 12 bases fit TRBD1. Trimming cost V 2 bases and J 10 bases; bases outside gene matches: 13. The CDR3 sequence is 18 residues long. Germline CDR1 and CDR2: SGDLS and YYNGEE. The CDR3 DNA is TGTGCCAGCAGCGTTTCGCCGGGACAGGGGGCGCAGGTATCACCCCTCCACTTT. This codes for CASSVSPGQGAQVSPLHF.

The V and J genes are TRBV4-1 and TRBJ2-1; no reliable D call. Trimming stripped 2 bases from V and 9 bases from J, with 11 bases between. Germline V gives CDR1 MGHRA, CDR2 YSYEKL. The CDR3 spans 13 residues. The CDR3 spells CASSQFLGSEQFF. CDR3 bases: TGCGCCAGCAGCCAATTTCTAGGAAGTGAGCAGTTCTTC.